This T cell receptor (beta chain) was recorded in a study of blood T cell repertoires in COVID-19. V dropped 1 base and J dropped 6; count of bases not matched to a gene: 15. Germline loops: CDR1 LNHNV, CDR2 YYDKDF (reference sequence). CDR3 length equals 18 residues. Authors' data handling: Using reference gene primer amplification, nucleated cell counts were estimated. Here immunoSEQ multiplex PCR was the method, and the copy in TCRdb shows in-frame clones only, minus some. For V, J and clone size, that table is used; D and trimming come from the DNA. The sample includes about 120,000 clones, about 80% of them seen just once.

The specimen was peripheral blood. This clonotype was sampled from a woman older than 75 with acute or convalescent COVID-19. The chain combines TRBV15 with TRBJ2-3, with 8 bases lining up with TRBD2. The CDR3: CATSRGLGVSGGGDTQYF. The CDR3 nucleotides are TGTGCCACCAGCAGAGGGCTTGGAGTCAGCGGGGGAGGGGATACGCAGTATTTT.